The rows below give T cell receptor beta chains drawn from one sample of a study of blood T cell repertoires in COVID-19. Assay: immunoSEQ multiplex PCR; the TCRdb copy retains only in-frame clones and omits some. The data hold roughly 250,000 clones, with approximately 91% observed a single time. Sequencing was carried out using PBMCs or T cells enriched from blood (not recorded which). The origin of the receptors is a middle-aged woman with acute COVID-19. Both conserved end residues are trimmed from each CDR3.

>TRBJ1-1|TRBV5-5
ASSPHTNTEAF
>TRBJ1-2|TRBV11-2
ASIHRVPRGWSYGYT
>TRBJ1-4|TRBV5-8
ASSSGQRNEKLF
>TRBJ1-1|TRBV18
ASLRTDKNTEAF
>TRBJ1-4|TRBV4-2
ASSQVGQGARKLF
>TRBJ2-5|TRBV20-1
SARVKETQY
>TRBJ1-1|TRBV5-1
ASSPGQGATEAF
>TRBJ1-2|TRBV3-1/TRBV3-2
ASSQDLILRQGYSGYT
>TRBJ2-7|TRBV14
ASSQGTGQGAGEQY
>TRBJ2-3|TRBV4-1
ASSQLAGPPNTQY
>TRBJ1-4|TRBV7-9
ASSLVTGLDEKLF
>TRBJ1-3|TRBV12-3/TRBV12-4
ASRDSSGNTIY
>TRBJ2-3|TRBV10-3
ANYSGRDTDTQY
>TRBJ2-1|TRBV19
ATTGLAGGIYNEQF
>TRBJ2-7|TRBV7-2
ASSKGLSWDRAYEQY
>TRBJ2-3|TRBV16
ASSPRPHRGWSTDTQY
>TRBJ2-3|TRBV3-1/TRBV3-2
ASTPGGYEDTQY
>TRBJ1-2|TRBV6-1
ASSENRAAANGYT
>TRBJ2-3|TRBV18
ASSRSTTSGGALGTDTQY
>TRBJ1-2|TRBV28
ASSRTGDSDYGYT